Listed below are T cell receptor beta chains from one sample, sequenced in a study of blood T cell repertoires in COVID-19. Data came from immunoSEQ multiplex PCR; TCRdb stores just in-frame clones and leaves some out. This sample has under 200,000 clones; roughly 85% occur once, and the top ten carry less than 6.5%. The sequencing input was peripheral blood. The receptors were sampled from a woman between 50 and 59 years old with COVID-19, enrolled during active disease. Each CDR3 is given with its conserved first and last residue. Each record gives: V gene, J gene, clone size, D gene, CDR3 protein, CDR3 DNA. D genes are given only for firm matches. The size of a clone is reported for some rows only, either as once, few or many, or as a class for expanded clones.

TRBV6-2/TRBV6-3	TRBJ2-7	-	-	CASSYSPPRVEQYF	TGTGCCAGCAGTTACTCCCCGCCCAGGGTCGAGCAGTACTTC
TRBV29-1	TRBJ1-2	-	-	CTVRGVGGSGYTF	TGCACCGTAAGGGGTGTCGGGGGGTCTGGCTACACCTTC
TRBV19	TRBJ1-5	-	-	CASSNNPQGNQPQHF	TGTGCCAGTAGTAACAACCCCCAGGGGAATCAGCCCCAGCATTTT
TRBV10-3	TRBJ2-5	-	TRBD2	CAIRGTGTSGGIPRETQYF	TGTGCCATCAGGGGAACTGGGACTAGCGGGGGGATCCCTCGCGAGACCCAGTACTTC
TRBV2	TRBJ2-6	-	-	CASTRDSGANVLTF	TGTGCCAGCACTCGGGACTCTGGGGCCAACGTCCTGACTTTC
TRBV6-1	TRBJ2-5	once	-	CASSAGQTAAPETQYF	TGTGCCAGCAGTGCCGGACAGACAGCGGCCCCGGAGACCCAGTACTTC
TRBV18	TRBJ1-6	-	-	CASSPQGSGSPLHF	TGTGCCAGCTCACCTCAGGGCTCAGGTTCACCCCTCCACTTT
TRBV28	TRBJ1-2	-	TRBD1	CASSSLGQGNYGYTF	TGTGCCAGCAGTTCACTGGGACAGGGAAACTATGGCTACACCTTC
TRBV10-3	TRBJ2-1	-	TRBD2	CAISEVGTRYNEQFF	TGTGCCATCAGTGAGGTGGGGACTAGGTACAATGAGCAGTTCTTC
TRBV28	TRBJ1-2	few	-	CASSFSRQGSAYGYTF	TGTGCCAGCAGTTTCTCTAGGCAGGGATCGGCCTATGGCTACACCTTC
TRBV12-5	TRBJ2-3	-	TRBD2	CASGTGTSEDTQYF	TGTGCTAGTGGGACCGGGACTAGCGAAGATACGCAGTATTTT
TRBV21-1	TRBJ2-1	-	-	CASSNFNGGGGQISYNEQFF	TGTGCCAGCAGCAATTTCAACGGCGGCGGGGGGCAAATCTCCTACAATGAGCAGTTCTTC
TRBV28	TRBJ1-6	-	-	CASSLDSASPLHF	TGTGCCAGCAGCCTTGACAGCGCCTCACCCCTCCACTTT
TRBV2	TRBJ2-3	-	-	CASKWRELFSSTDTQYF	TGTGCCAGCAAATGGAGGGAGCTATTTTCTAGCACAGATACGCAGTATTTT
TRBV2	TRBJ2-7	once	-	CASIDNKYEQYF	TGTGCCAGCATAGACAACAAATACGAGCAGTACTTC
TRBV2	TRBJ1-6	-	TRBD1	CASSRTGRNSPLHF	TGTGCCAGCAGTAGGACAGGGCGGAATTCACCCCTCCACTTT
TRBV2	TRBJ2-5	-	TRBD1	CASRATRGPQETQYF	TGTGCCAGCAGAGCAACCAGGGGGCCCCAAGAGACCCAGTACTTC
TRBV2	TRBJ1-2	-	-	CASSVVETEYYGYTF	TGTGCCAGCAGTGTCGTTGAAACGGAGTACTATGGCTACACCTTC
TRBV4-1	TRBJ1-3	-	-	CASSQDTPQVRSGNTIYF	TGCGCCAGCAGCCAAGATACCCCTCAGGTCCGCTCTGGAAACACCATATATTTT
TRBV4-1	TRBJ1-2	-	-	CASSQNGGYTF	TGCGCCAGCAGCCAAAACGGGGGCTACACCTTC
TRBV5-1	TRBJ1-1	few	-	CASSPSTMNTEAFF	TGCGCCAGCAGCCCCAGTACCATGAACACTGAAGCTTTCTTT
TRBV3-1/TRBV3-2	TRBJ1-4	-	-	CASSQTSGTNEKLFF	TGTGCCAGCAGCCAAACTTCAGGGACTAATGAAAAACTGTTTTTT
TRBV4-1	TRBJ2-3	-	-	CASSPPRVAESTDTQYF	TGCGCCAGCAGCCCCCCCCGGGTAGCGGAAAGCACAGATACGCAGTATTTT
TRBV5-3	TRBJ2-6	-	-	CARSAVRDGANVLTF	TGTGCCAGAAGCGCCGTCAGGGATGGGGCCAACGTCCTGACTTTC
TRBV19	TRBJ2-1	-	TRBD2	CASSILRGDEQFF	TGTGCCAGTAGTATCTTGCGGGGGGATGAGCAGTTCTTC
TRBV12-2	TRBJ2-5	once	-	CASRLGWQTSGGEIEETQYF	TGTGCAAGTCGCTTAGGGTGGCAGACTAGCGGGGGCGAAATAGAGGAGACCCAGTACTTC
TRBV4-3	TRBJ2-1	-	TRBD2	CASSPTGTSAINEQFF	TGCGCCAGCAGCCCCACCGGGACTAGCGCGATTAATGAGCAGTTCTTC
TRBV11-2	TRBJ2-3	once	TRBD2	CASSLVRQRGFTDTQYF	TGTGCCAGCAGCTTAGTACGCCAGCGGGGCTTCACAGATACGCAGTATTTT
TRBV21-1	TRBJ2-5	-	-	CASSLQSRRKLKPRDREKETQYF	TGTGCCAGCAGCCTCCAAAGCCGAAGAAAGCTTAAACCCCGGGACAGGGAAAAAGAGACCCAGTACTTC
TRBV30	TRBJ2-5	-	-	CAWSQGGETQYF	TGTGCCTGGTCTCAGGGGGGAGAGACCCAGTACTTC
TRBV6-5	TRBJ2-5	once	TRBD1	CAGAGQGGETQYF	TGTGCCGGGGCGGGACAGGGCGGCGAGACCCAGTACTTC
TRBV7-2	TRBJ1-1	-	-	CASSPYLGVTEAFF	TGTGCCAGCAGCCCCTATCTAGGGGTAACCGAGGCTTTCTTT
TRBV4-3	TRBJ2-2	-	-	CADGGDYTGELFF	TGCGCCGACGGCGGGGATTACACCGGGGAGCTGTTTTTT
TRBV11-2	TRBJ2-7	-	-	CASSLAPREFYEQYF	TGTGCCAGCAGCTTAGCACCGCGGGAATTCTACGAGCAGTACTTC
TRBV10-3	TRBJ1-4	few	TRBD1	CATRDRLIEKLFF	TGTGCCACTAGGGACAGGCTTATCGAAAAACTGTTTTTT
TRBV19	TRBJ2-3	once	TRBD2	CASTPTSGGAWDTQYF	TGTGCCAGTACTCCCACTAGCGGGGGGGCCTGGGATACGCAGTATTTT
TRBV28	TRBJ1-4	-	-	CASSASGGTNEKLFF	TGTGCCAGCAGTGCGTCGGGGGGAACTAATGAAAAACTGTTTTTT
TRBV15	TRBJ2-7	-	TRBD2	CATSRAKLAGLYEQYF	TGTGCCACCAGCAGAGCCAAACTAGCGGGGCTCTACGAGCAGTACTTC
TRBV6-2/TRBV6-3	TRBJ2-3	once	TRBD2	CASSYARLAGGPDTQYF	TGTGCCAGCAGTTACGCCCGACTAGCGGGGGGGCCAGATACGCAGTATTTT
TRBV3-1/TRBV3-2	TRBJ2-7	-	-	CASCPSSGGGYEQYF	TGTGCCAGCTGCCCAAGTTCGGGGGGCGGTTACGAGCAGTACTTC
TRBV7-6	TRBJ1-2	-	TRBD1	CASSLEGTGGVGGYTF	TGTGCCAGCAGCTTAGAAGGGACAGGGGGCGTGGGAGGCTACACCTTC
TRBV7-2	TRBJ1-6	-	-	CASSREVLYNSPLHF	TGTGCCAGCAGTAGGGAGGTCCTCTATAATTCACCCCTCCACTTT
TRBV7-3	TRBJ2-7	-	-	CASSQAGTSSYEQYF	TGTGCCAGCAGCCAAGCCGGGACAAGCTCCTACGAGCAGTACTTC
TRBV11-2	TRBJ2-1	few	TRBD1	CASSLDRGVFEQFF	TGTGCCAGCAGCCTGGACAGGGGTGTCTTCGAGCAGTTCTTC
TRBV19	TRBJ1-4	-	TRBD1	CASSIATGDEKLFF	TGTGCCAGTAGTATTGCGACAGGGGATGAAAAACTGTTTTTT
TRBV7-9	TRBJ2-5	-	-	CASRIQGTETQYF	TGTGCCAGCAGGATACAGGGTACGGAGACCCAGTACTTC
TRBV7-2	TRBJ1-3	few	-	CASSWRSGDTIYF	TGTGCCAGCAGCTGGCGGTCCGGAGACACCATATATTTT
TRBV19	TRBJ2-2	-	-	CASSNHNTGELFF	TGTGCCAGTAGTAATCATAACACCGGGGAGCTGTTTTTT
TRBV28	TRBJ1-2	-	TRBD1	CASKLGFGQGSSYGYTF	TGTGCCAGCAAACTTGGCTTCGGACAGGGGAGTAGCTATGGCTACACCTTC
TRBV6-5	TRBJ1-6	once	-	CASSPLGSYNSPLHF	TGTGCCAGCAGTCCCCTCGGCTCCTATAATTCACCCCTCCACTTT
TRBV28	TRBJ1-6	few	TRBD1	CASYGPRQGANSPLHF	TGTGCCAGCTATGGCCCCCGACAGGGGGCCAATTCACCCCTCCACTTT
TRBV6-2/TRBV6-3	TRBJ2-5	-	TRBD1	CASSYYKGAAETQYF	TGTGCCAGCAGTTACTACAAGGGGGCGGCGGAGACCCAGTACTTC
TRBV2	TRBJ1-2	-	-	CASSLSGYTF	TGTGCCAGCAGCCTCAGTGGCTACACCTTC
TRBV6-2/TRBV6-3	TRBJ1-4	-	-	CASSPGTATNEKLFF	TGTGCCAGCAGTCCAGGAACAGCAACTAATGAAAAACTGTTTTTT
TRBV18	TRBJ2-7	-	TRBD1	CASSAAGTGGSYEQYF	TGTGCCAGCTCAGCCGCCGGGACAGGAGGATCCTACGAGCAGTACTTC
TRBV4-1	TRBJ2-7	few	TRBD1	CASSLSGQGSEQYF	TGCGCCAGCAGCCTCTCGGGACAGGGATCCGAGCAGTACTTC
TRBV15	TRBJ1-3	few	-	CATSRDNHQGGNTIYF	TGTGCCACCAGCAGAGATAATCACCAGGGGGGAAACACCATATATTTT